The clone carrying this T cell receptor (beta chain) was seen only a few times. As every portion of the isolated RNA was reverse transcribed, the sequencing read expressed TCRB transcripts. The assay was immunoSEQ multiplex PCR, and TCRdb's table has in-frame clones only and misses some. The profile shows roughly 450,000 clones, 11% to 15% of them singletons. CDR1 SGDLS and CDR2 YYNGEE come from the germline V gene. V was cut by 2 bases and J by 2 bases, with 9 bases left in between. The CDR3 is 14 residues long. Sorting produced populations that all topped 95% purity. This entry is derived from a study of beta chain features in type 1 diabetes.

The chain carries TRBV9 and TRBJ2-3; D uncertain. This TCR came from a man aged 25 to 40 in good health. The sample consisted of naive CD4+ T cells from blood. Here the CDR3 reads CASSVRAHTDTQYF. Written as DNA, the CDR3 is TGTGCCAGCAGCGTGCGTGCCCACACAGATACGCAGTATTTT.